The present entry profiles one TCR beta chain with its context. Its antigen is not yet known. No base-level quality is on record; no much larger clone is a single base apart. TCRbeta CDR3 regions were amplified from genomic DNA by means of the immunoSEQ Assay, a bias-controlled multiplex PCR. Concerning the study's data processing: Within the assay, amplification of reference gene primers was used to estimate how many nucleated cells each sample contained. To quantify the absolute abundance of each unique TCRbeta CDR3 rearrangement, sequence reads were collapsed and filtered. For each sample, productive Simpson clonality was calculated as the square root of Simpson's diversity index over productive rearrangements. TCRdb carries this immuneACCESS record with in-frame sequences only. Its versions omit some clonotypes, under half of them owing to an unresolved V gene in the studies checked, with the rest unexplained. V and J calls and clone size come straight from that table; D and trimming were deduced from the DNA. This sample is represented by some 120,000 clones; 85% to 90% of them were singletons. The ten largest clones take up 28% of the sample.

The germline V gene specifies SGDLS as CDR1 and YYNGEE as CDR2. V and J are trimmed by 0 bases and 0 bases, and the gene matches miss 6 bases of the junction. Inclusive of the bounding cysteine and phenylalanine, the CDR3 is 18 residues long. Only CDR3 DNA remains: 54 bases, in frame from the first base. Collaborating institutions collected whole blood in K2EDTA tubes following their own protocols. For TCRbeta analysis, collaborators shipped samples in one of three forms: frozen whole blood, isolated PBMCs, or DNA extracted from either of those sample types. The entry originates in a study of blood T cell repertoires in COVID-19 (dated by TCRdb to about 2020). With regard to the full study: Samples from collaborators originated in the United States, Italy and Spain and spanned both the acute and convalescent phases of COVID-19. The material from the prospective study consisted of cDNA or gDNA derived from T cells, B-cell-depleted T cells, or PBMCs. Deeply sampled blood TCRbeta repertoires from subjects exposed to, actively infected with, or recovered from COVID-19 were included in the dataset. The repertoires were released in a freely available public database intended as a resource for research on the immune response to SARS-CoV-2. The samples were drawn from two sources: the first 160 participants of the ongoing ImmuneRACE study, and 1,200 or so subjects contributed by 6 global collaborators. A de-identified subject ID, COVID-19 status, age in years and sex were almost always included in the sample metadata. HLA class I and class II types, where available, came from metadata supplied by the sample provider rather than from assay-based typing.

The investigation overall reported the following: Clinical and demographic metadata were provided uncurated, with the amount varying by source and participant.

Sequencing was done on a sample of peripheral blood. Recombination joined TRBV9 with TRBJ2-4, with 10 middle bases fitting TRBD2. The receptor was derived from a man between 65 and 79 years old with active or convalescent COVID-19. CDR3 reads: CASSVGLAGELAKNIQYF. The DNA is as follows: TGTGCCAGCAGCGTAGGGCTAGCGGGGGAACTAGCCAAAAACATTCAGTACTTC.